This TCR beta chain was captured by sequencing in a study of CD8 T cells in ankylosing spondylitis. Many counts were recorded for this clonotype. Antigen: not known. Trimming took 6 bases from V and 4 from J; bases not matched to a gene: 9. This CDR3 has 14 residues. Germline CDR1 reads DFQATT; CDR2 reads SNEGSKA (reference sequence). Findings and limits, study-wide: Earlier studies detected some motif variants in reactive arthritis synovial fluid and blood. The authors reported significant enrichment of disease-linked clones in matched ankylosing spondylitis synovial fluid. Blood from ankylosing spondylitis patients appeared to carry a characteristic roughly 8-variant TCR beta motif.

Via MiXCR, TCRdb re-called the 5' RACE reads, giving one row per CDR3 protein. Of 200,000 to 250,000 distinct CDR3 sequences listed, roughly 8.2% are singletons. Specimen: blood, either unsorted or a sorted T cell fraction (not recorded which). The clonotype was recovered from a female donor with ankylosing spondylitis or in good health (not recorded which). The V and J genes are TRBV20-1 and TRBJ2-5; 9 nucleotides agree with TRBD2. This chain's CDR3 is CSADLAGRGETQYF. As DNA, the CDR3 is TGCAGTGCCGACCTAGCGGGACGTGGAGAGACCCAGTACTTC.